Shown below are 17 T cell receptor beta chains from a single sample sequenced in a study of response to subunit inactivated influenza vaccine. TCRdb ran MiXCR on the RT-PCR reads and lists one entry per CDR3 protein. The table includes 530,000 or so distinct CDR3 sequences, around 15% detected once. The specimen was PBMCs from blood, collected 11 to 12 days after vaccination. These receptors were collected from a man aged 50 or older who received an inactivated influenza vaccine.

This clonotype was counted between two and nine times. The rearrangement uses TRBV28 and TRBJ2-1; 7 bases are a match to TRBD2. The CDR3 sequence is 16 residues long. Germline-derived CDR1 and CDR2 are MDHEN and SYDVKM. Trimming took 3 bases from V and 4 from J; bases not matched to a gene: 9. The DNA of the CDR3 is TGTGCCAGCAGTTTGCCGCAGGGAGCGGGGTACAATGAGCAGTTCTTC. The encoded protein is CASSLPQGAGYNEQFF.

V usage is TRBV10-3 and J usage is TRBJ2-2; 9 bases map to TRBD2. The CDR3 is 17 amino acids. V shed 2 bases and J 7 bases; nucleotides not matched to a gene: 11. From germline, CDR1 is ENHRY and CDR2 SYGVKD. The DNA for the CDR3 is TGTGCCATCAGTGAGGGACATAGCGGGAGTATCGGCGGGGAGCTGTTTTTT. It codes for CAISEGHSGSIGGELFF.

This clonotype was counted only a few times. The CDR3, as DNA: TGTGCCAGCAGCCGGACAAACCACGAGCAGTACTTC. It is translated as CASSRTNHEQYF. The V and J genes are TRBV6-2 or TRBV6-3 and TRBJ2-7; a weak D match, TRBD1 (5 bases). V dropped 6 bases and J dropped 5 bases, with 11 bases sitting between them. The CDR3 extends over 12 amino acids. CDR1 is MNHEY, CDR2 SVGEGT, per germline.

This clonotype was found once. A read error may be the cause here, since a much bigger clone is one base away. Likely a read error: the CDR3 ends without its conserved phenylalanine or tryptophan. V usage is TRBV12-3 or TRBV12-4 and J usage is TRBJ1-2, with D uncertain. The CDR3 totals 13 residues. V lost 5 bases to trimming and J lost 2 bases, with 9 bases between them. The CDR3 region has the DNA TGTGCCAGCAGTCTCTCTCGGAACTATGGCTACACCTTA. Protein: CASSLSRNYGYTL.

The CDR3 protein is CASSAQTNYGYTF. The CDR3 DNA is TGTGCCAGCAGTGCCCAGACTAACTATGGCTACACCTTC. The rearrangement joins TRBV27 to TRBJ1-2, with D unresolved. V was shortened by 5 bases and J by 0 bases, with 7 bases between the two germline ends. CDR1 and CDR2 (germline): MNHEY, SMNVEV (reference sequence). The CDR3 length is 13 residues.

This clonotype was seen repeatedly, ten times or more. This chain's CDR3 is CASSFPGKKGYF. CDR3 in DNA: TGTGCCAGCAGTTTTCCGGGCAAAAAGGGGTATTTT. The V and J genes are TRBV7-2 and TRBJ2-3; D is unclear. CDR1 is SGHTA, CDR2 FQGNSA, per germline. The CDR3 covers 12 residues. V was trimmed by 6 bases and J by 14 bases, leaving 18 bases between them.

This clonotype was detected a few times. J is TRBJ2-3 and V is TRBV3-1; TRBD1 agrees at 8 bases. V shed 5 bases and J 3 bases; nucleotides not matched to a gene: 7. The CDR3 sequence is 15 residues long. Germline CDR1 and CDR2: LGHDT and YNNKEL (reference sequence). CDR3 sequence: CASSDGQGWTDTQYF. The CDR3 DNA reads as TGTGCCAGCAGCGATGGACAGGGTTGGACAGATACGCAGTATTTT.

In the case of this clonotype: No conserved phenylalanine or tryptophan is present at the end of the CDR3, so a read error is the likely explanation. V is TRBV4-3 and J is TRBJ1-2, with D maybe TRBD1 (5 bases). The V gene lost 10 bases and the J gene lost 4 bases, with 22 bases spanning the gap. There are 15 residues in the CDR3. Germline CDR1 is LGHNA and CDR2 is YSLEER. CDR3 DNA sequence: TGCGCCACTTCGCCGGGGACCGTCGGGGTCTATGGCTACACCTTA. Translated, it gives CATSPGTVGVYGYTL.

There are a few counts of this clonotype. This chain connects TRBV12-3 or TRBV12-4 to TRBJ1-1; 8 bases are shared with TRBD1. The length of the CDR3 is 15 residues. After removal of 4 bases from V and 1 base from J, the junction contained 5 bases not matched to a gene. DNA of the CDR3: TGTGCCAGCAGTTCATGGACAGGGAAGAACACTGAAGCTTTCTTT. It is translated as CASSSWTGKNTEAFF.

The chain is built from TRBV12-3 or TRBV12-4 and TRBJ2-3, with 9 bases lining up with TRBD2. After removal of 11 bases from V and 4 bases from J, the junction contained 7 bases not matched to a gene. The CDR3 sequence is 13 residues long. The CDR3 spells CAFGTSLADTQYF. The CDR3 DNA follows: TGTGCCTTCGGGACTAGCCTGGCAGATACGCAGTATTTT.

This chain joins TRBV15 and TRBJ2-2; D unresolved. V was cut by 0 bases and J by 1 base, with 6 bases left in between. Germline CDR1 is LNHNV and CDR2 is YYDKDF (reference sequence). CDR3 length equals 15 residues. CDR3 nucleotide sequence: TGTGCCACCAGCAGAGATCCTGGGAACACCGGGGAGCTGTTTTTT. Residues: CATSRDPGNTGELFF.

This clonotype came up a few times. This chain connects TRBV20-1 to TRBJ2-7, with D possibly matching TRBD1 (7 bases). The V end lost 6 bases, the J end lost 2 bases, and 14 bases lay between the germline ends. The CDR3 runs to 13 residues. Germline V gene data show CDR1 as DFQATT and CDR2 as SNEGSKA (reference sequence). The CDR3 bases are TGCAGTGCCAGCAGGGGGGCGACCTACGAGCAGTACTTC. It encodes CSASRGATYEQYF.

This clonotype was seen a few times. The chain has TRBV30 and TRBJ2-7; 11 nucleotides line up with TRBD1. The CDR3 loop spans 15 amino acids. V lost 2 bases to trimming and J lost 4 bases; unmatched junction nucleotides: 7. The V gene's germline CDR1 is GTSNPN and CDR2 SVGIG (reference sequence). CDR3 in amino acids: CAWSLPGQGGYEQYF. DNA for the CDR3: TGTGCCTGGAGTCTCCCGGGACAGGGGGGTTACGAGCAGTACTTC.

The chain uses TRBV6-2 or TRBV6-3 and TRBJ2-2; D uncertain. V was clipped by 6 bases and J by 8 bases, with 10 bases between them. The CDR3 length is 12 residues. Germline assignment: CDR1 MNHEY and CDR2 SVGEGT. CDR3 in amino acids: CASSHGRGELFF. The CDR3, as DNA: TGTGCCAGCAGCCACGGGCGGGGGGAGCTGTTTTTT.

The genes are TRBV6-1 and TRBJ2-7, with D tentatively TRBD1 (6 bases). This CDR3 contains 15 residues. V was cut by 11 bases and J by 0 bases, with 20 bases left in between. The germline V gene encodes CDR1 MNHNS and CDR2 SASEGT. The CDR3 is CAGGRLGQSSYEQYF. CDR3 nucleotides: TGTGCCGGGGGAAGGTTAGGACAGAGCTCCTACGAGCAGTACTTC.

This chain connects TRBV28 to TRBJ2-7; the match to TRBD2 covers 16 bases. CDR1 and CDR2 (germline): MDHEN, SYDVKM. The CDR3 sequence is 16 residues long. Unmatched junction bases numbered 9, after V lost 7 bases and J lost 6 bases. CDR3 bases: TGTGCCAGCATTACCCCCGGGACTAGCGGGAGGGGCGAGCAGTACTTC. Translated, it gives CASITPGTSGRGEQYF.

This clonotype was counted between two and nine times. The V and J genes are TRBV7-3 and TRBJ2-3, with 9 bases matching TRBD1. Germline trimming cut 5 bases from V and 4 bases from J; bases unmatched to any gene: 13. The CDR3 extends over 17 amino acids. The germline V gene has CDR1 SGHTA and CDR2 FQGTGA. This CDR3 is CASSPLPGTGSPDTQYF. The CDR3 nucleotides are TGTGCCAGCAGCCCTTTACCTGGGACAGGGAGCCCAGATACGCAGTATTTT.